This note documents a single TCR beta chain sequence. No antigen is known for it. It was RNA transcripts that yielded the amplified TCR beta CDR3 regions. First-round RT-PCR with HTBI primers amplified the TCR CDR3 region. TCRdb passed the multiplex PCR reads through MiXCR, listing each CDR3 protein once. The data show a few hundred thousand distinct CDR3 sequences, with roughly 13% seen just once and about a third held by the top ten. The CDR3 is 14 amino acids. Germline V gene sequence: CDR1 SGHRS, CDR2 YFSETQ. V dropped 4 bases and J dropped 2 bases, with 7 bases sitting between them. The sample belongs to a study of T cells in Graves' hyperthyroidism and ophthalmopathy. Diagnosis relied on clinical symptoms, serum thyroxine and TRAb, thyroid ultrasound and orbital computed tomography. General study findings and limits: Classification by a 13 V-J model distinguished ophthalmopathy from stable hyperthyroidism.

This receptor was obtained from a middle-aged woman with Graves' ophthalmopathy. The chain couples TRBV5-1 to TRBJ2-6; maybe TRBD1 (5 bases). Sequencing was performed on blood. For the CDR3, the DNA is TGCGCCAGCAGCCAGACAGCTGGGGCCAACGTCCTGACTTTC. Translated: CASSQTAGANVLTF. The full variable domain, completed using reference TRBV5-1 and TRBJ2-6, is KAGVTQTPRYLIKTRGQQVTLSCSPISGHRSVSWYQQTPGQGLQFLFEYFSETQRNKGNFPGRFSGRQFSNSRSEMNVSTLELGDSALYLCASSQTAGANVLTFGAGSRLTVL.